Below are 28 T cell receptor beta chains sequenced from a single sample in a study of identifying expanded T cells in peripheral blood. The protocol was immunoSEQ multiplex PCR, while the TCRdb copy is restricted to in-frame clones and leaves out a portion. The sample shows around 100,000 clones, around 90% of them seen only once. Sequencing was carried out using blood. The receptors come from a person between 18 and 75 years old in good health.

The V call is TRBV18, the J call TRBJ2-7; TRBD1 matches at 10 bases. This CDR3 spans 13 amino acids. The V segment lost 4 bases and the J segment 7 bases; nucleotides outside the gene matches: 4. Germline-derived CDR1 and CDR2 are KGHSH and LQKENI. In nucleotides, the CDR3 is TGTGCCAGCTCACGGGACAGGGGTGAGGAGCAGTACTTC. Translated, it gives CASSRDRGEEQYF.

The V and J genes are TRBV29-1 and TRBJ1-2, with TRBD1 as a possible D gene (6 bases). The V gene lost 2 bases and the J gene lost 4 bases, with 11 bases spanning the gap. The CDR3 has 13 residues. Germline CDR1 SQVTM, CDR2 ANQGSEA. The CDR3 protein is CSVERGVGYGYTF. DNA for the CDR3: TGCAGCGTTGAAAGGGGGGTGGGCTATGGCTACACCTTC.

The table lists this clone with a few counts. This chain joins TRBV28 and TRBJ1-2; D ambiguous. The V and J ends lost 5 bases and 8 bases respectively, with 15 bases between them. The CDR3 has 13 residues. Germline CDR1 MDHEN, CDR2 SYDVKM. This CDR3 reads CASSPRGTSGYTF. For the CDR3, the DNA is TGTGCCAGCAGTCCCCGTGGCACATCGGGCTACACCTTC.

V usage is TRBV6-1 and J usage is TRBJ1-2; D is uncertain. This CDR3 comprises 17 residues. Looked up from germline, CDR1 is MNHNS and CDR2 is SASEGT. With 8 bases removed from V and 2 bases from J, the gap between germline ends came to 24 bases. The CDR3 is CASRAGFAANSNYGYTF. As DNA, the CDR3 is TGTGCCAGCCGTGCCGGGTTCGCAGCCAACTCAAACTATGGCTACACCTTC.

This clone was picked up a small number of times. V and J are TRBV14 and TRBJ2-7; D gene uncertain. The V end was cut by 3 bases, the J end by 4 bases, with 10 bases between. The CDR3 runs 13 residues. The germline CDR1 and CDR2 sequences are SGHDN and FVKESK. In DNA form, the CDR3 reads TGTGCCAGCAGCCACCGGAAGGGATACGAGCAGTACTTC. This translates into CASSHRKGYEQYF.

This sequence joins TRBV5-1 and TRBJ2-7; 7 bases line up with TRBD1. The length of the CDR3 is 15 residues. Germline V gives CDR1 SGHRS, CDR2 YFSETQ. Unmatched junction bases numbered 5, after V lost 2 bases and J lost 0 bases. In DNA, the CDR3 is TGCGCCAGCAGCTTTTTAGGGGACAGCTCCTACGAGCAGTACTTC. Encoded protein: CASSFLGDSSYEQYF.

CDR3: CASAYFAGGYNEQFF. DNA for the CDR3: TGTGCCAGCGCCTACTTTGCGGGGGGGTACAATGAGCAGTTCTTC. The J gene is TRBJ2-1, the V gene TRBV2, with 9 bases lining up with TRBD2. The trim removed 8 bases at V and 4 bases at J, leaving 9 bases unmatched. Germline V gives CDR1 SNHLY, CDR2 FYNNEI. This CDR3 region has 15 residues. Using reference TRBV2 and TRBJ2-1 for the parts outside the CDR3, the full variable domain is EPEVTQTPSHQVTQMGQEVILRCVPISNHLYFYWYRQILGQKVEFLVSFYNNEISEKSEIFDDQFSVERPDGSNFTLKIRSTKLEDSAMYFCASAYFAGGYNEQFFGPGTRLTVL.

This clone is a singleton in its sample. The chain uses TRBV19 and TRBJ2-1; D is tentatively TRBD1 or TRBD2 (5 bases each). Trimming removed 7 bases from V and 3 bases from J, with 7 bases in between. CDR1 and CDR2 from the germline V gene are LNHDA and SQIVND (reference sequence). The length of the CDR3 is 12 residues. CDR3 sequence (DNA): TGTGCCAGTAATGGGGGCTACAATGAGCAGTTCTTC. Translation gives CASNGGYNEQFF.

The chain uses TRBV12-5 and TRBJ1-1; D not certain. Germline V gene lookup returns CDR1 LGHNT and CDR2 FRNRAP. V gave up 0 bases and J gave up 4 bases, with 12 bases separating them. CDR3 length equals 15 residues. Written as DNA, the CDR3 is TGTGCTAGTGGTTTGGTCGGGCAGGTGGTCACTGAAGCTTTCTTT. Its translation: CASGLVGQVVTEAFF.

J is TRBJ2-1 and V is TRBV7-9, with 8 bases fitting TRBD1. Losses at the gene ends were 5 bases for V and 11 bases for J; bases not matched to a gene: 8. Germline CDR1 SEHNR, CDR2 FQNEAQ (reference sequence). The CDR3 runs to 13 residues. CDR3 protein: CASSTQGQVKQFF. The CDR3 region has the DNA TGTGCCAGCAGCACCCAGGGACAGGTAAAGCAGTTCTTC.

This rearrangement joins TRBV6-5 to TRBJ2-7; 7 bases line up with TRBD1. Germline V gives CDR1 MNHEY, CDR2 SVGAGI. This CDR3 spans 15 amino acids. V shed 5 bases and J 2 bases; nucleotides not matched to a gene: 9. CDR3: CASSPRRQGTYEQYF. The CDR3, as DNA: TGTGCCAGCAGTCCTAGGAGACAGGGAACCTACGAGCAGTACTTC.

The chain joins TRBV18 to TRBJ1-2; D gene unclear. CDR3 length: 14 residues. V lost 4 bases and J 5 bases, leaving 14 bases between the germline ends. The germline V gene has CDR1 KGHSH and CDR2 LQKENI. CDR3 coding DNA: TGTGCCAGCTCACTTTCGGGCGGAGTATATGGCTACACCTTC. Translation: CASSLSGGVYGYTF.

Turning to this clone: The sample carries other DNA sequences with the same CDR3. The gene calls are TRBV5-1 and TRBJ1-5; weak D call: TRBD1 (5 bases). This CDR3 contains 15 residues. The germline gives CDR1 SGHRS, CDR2 YFSETQ. V lost 4 bases, J lost 5 bases, and 16 bases lay in between. This chain's CDR3 is CASSLAGRDHQPQHF. DNA of the CDR3: TGCGCCAGCAGCCTCGCCGGACGGGACCATCAGCCCCAGCATTTT. The full variable domain, with the rest looked up from reference TRBV5-1 and TRBJ1-5, is KAGVTQTPRYLIKTRGQQVTLSCSPISGHRSVSWYQQTPGQGLQFLFEYFSETQRNKGNFPGRFSGRQFSNSRSEMNVSTLELGDSALYLCASSLAGRDHQPQHFGDGTRLSIL.

The chain carries TRBV19 and TRBJ1-5; D is perhaps TRBD1 (5 bases). There are 17 residues in the CDR3. Germline CDR1 reads LNHDA; CDR2 reads SQIVND (reference sequence). Trimming left V 9 bases short and J 1 base short, with 22 bases between. The CDR3 DNA reads TGTGCCAGCTCCGGGTTAAGGGGCCTTAGGAGCAATCAGCCCCAGCATTTT. Its protein product is CASSGLRGLRSNQPQHF.

V and J are TRBV28 and TRBJ1-2; no definite D call. In germline, CDR1 is MDHEN, CDR2 SYDVKM. Trimming removed 3 bases from V and 4 bases from J, with 6 bases in between. The CDR3 spans 12 residues. CDR3: CASSLQAYGYTF. CDR3 nucleotide sequence: TGTGCCAGCAGTTTGCAGGCCTATGGCTACACCTTC.

The genes are TRBV7-9 and TRBJ1-4; perhaps TRBD1 as D (6 bases). Per germline, CDR1 SEHNR and CDR2 FQNEAQ (reference sequence). Trimming pared 5 bases from V and 5 bases from J, leaving 12 bases between. This CDR3 contains 14 residues. DNA for the CDR3: TGTGCCAGCAGCCGAGGACAGCTAAATGAAAAACTGTTTTTT. The encoded protein is CASSRGQLNEKLFF.

The DNA for the CDR3 is TGCGCCAGCGGGGACAGGGTCACCTACGAGCAGTACTTC. Protein sequence: CASGDRVTYEQYF. The gene calls are TRBV4-1 and TRBJ2-7; 9 nucleotides match TRBD1. The CDR3 has 13 residues. V gave up 8 bases and J gave up 2 bases; unmatched junction bases: 4. Per germline, CDR1 MGHRA and CDR2 YSYEKL.

The chain links TRBV5-6 to TRBJ2-5; D call uncertain. Germline loops: CDR1 SGHDT, CDR2 YYEEEE. The length of the CDR3 is 13 residues. V dropped 4 bases and J dropped 13 bases, with 20 bases sitting between them. CDR3 sequence (DNA): TGTGCCAGCAGCCCCGGACCCGCAACCCTAGGGTACTTC. Translating it yields CASSPGPATLGYF.

The V gene is TRBV6-6, the J gene TRBJ2-7; 7 bases are shared with TRBD1. Germline V gene data show CDR1 as MNHNY and CDR2 as SVGAGI (reference sequence). CDR3 size: 12 residues. Written as DNA, the CDR3 is TGTGGGACGGGACAGACAAACTACGAGCAGTACTTC. This translates into CGTGQTNYEQYF.

The J gene is TRBJ1-4, the V gene TRBV19, with D possibly being TRBD1 (6 bases). CDR3 length: 15 residues. V lost 7 bases to trimming and J lost 9 bases, with 21 bases between them. Germline V gene sequence: CDR1 LNHDA, CDR2 SQIVND (reference sequence). This CDR3 reads CASTPIDRSVKKLFF. Here the CDR3 DNA reads TGTGCCAGTACCCCGATCGACAGGTCAGTGAAAAAACTGTTTTTT.

This chain joins TRBV4-2 and TRBJ2-7, with D possibly being TRBD2 (6 bases). The germline gives CDR1 LGHNA, CDR2 YNFKEQ. V lost 4 bases, J lost 5 bases, and 18 bases lay in between. This CDR3 is 15 amino acids long. CDR3: CASSRVGGTDNEQYF. The CDR3 nucleotides read TGTGCCAGCAGCCGCGTTGGGGGGACTGACAACGAGCAGTACTTC.

Written as DNA, the CDR3 is TGTGCCAGCAGTACGTTCGAGGGGGCTGGGGCCAACGTCCTGACTTTC. Protein product: CASSTFEGAGANVLTF. V usage is TRBV6-6 and J usage is TRBJ2-6; tentative D call: TRBD1 (6 bases). V was pared by 5 bases and J by 2 bases, with 13 bases between. This CDR3 contains 16 residues. Germline loops: CDR1 MNHNY, CDR2 SVGAGI (reference sequence).

The V call is TRBV18, the J call TRBJ1-5, with D perhaps TRBD1 (6 bases). The germline gives CDR1 KGHSH, CDR2 LQKENI. The V end was cut by 3 bases, the J end by 1 base, with 10 bases between. The length of the CDR3 is 15 residues. This chain's CDR3 is CASSPRTASNQPQHF. As DNA, the CDR3 is TGTGCCAGCTCACCGCGGACAGCGAGCAATCAGCCCCAGCATTTT.

Points on this clone: In the same sample, other DNA sequences code for this CDR3. The chain is built from TRBV5-1 and TRBJ2-7; D is ambiguous. The V end lost 0 bases, the J end lost 2 bases, and 6 bases lay between the germline ends. CDR1 and CDR2 from the germline V gene are SGHRS and YFSETQ. The CDR3 runs 13 residues. CDR3: CASSLEGTYEQYF. In nucleotides, the CDR3 is TGCGCCAGCAGCTTGGAAGGCACCTACGAGCAGTACTTC.

This sequence joins TRBV7-9 and TRBJ2-5; tentatively, D is TRBD1 (5 bases). The germline V gene encodes CDR1 SEHNR and CDR2 FQNEAQ (reference sequence). CDR3 length: 15 amino acids. V was shortened by 3 bases and J by 2 bases, with 13 bases between the two germline ends. The CDR3, as DNA: TGTGCCAGCAGCTTGGGGCAGGGTCATCAAGAGACCCAGTACTTC. It encodes CASSLGQGHQETQYF.

In DNA, the CDR3 is TGTGCCACCAGCCGACCGACTAGCGGGGACACAGATACGCAGTATTTT. Protein: CATSRPTSGDTDTQYF. The chain carries TRBV15 and TRBJ2-3; 11 nucleotides line up with TRBD2. There are 16 residues in the CDR3. The ends lost 5 bases at V and 2 bases at J; junction bases unmatched: 6. Looked up from germline, CDR1 is LNHNV and CDR2 is YYDKDF (reference sequence).

The chain has TRBV10-3 and TRBJ2-7, with 8 bases identical to TRBD1. With V trimmed by 7 bases and J by 6 bases, 11 bases remained unmatched. This CDR3 is built from 14 residues. CDR1 ENHRY and CDR2 SYGVKD come from the germline V gene. The DNA of the CDR3 is TGTGCCATCAACGGACAGGGTGGTTCAGGCGAGCAGTACTTC. This encodes CAINGQGGSGEQYF.

This chain joins TRBV7-9 and TRBJ2-7; a possible D gene is TRBD1 (6 bases). With 0 bases removed from V and 2 bases from J, the gap between germline ends came to 20 bases. CDR1 and CDR2 (germline): SEHNR, FQNEAQ (reference sequence). There are 18 residues in the CDR3. In DNA form, the CDR3 reads TGTGCCAGCAGCTTAGCGGAGCAGGGGTATCATTTCCCCTACGAGCAGTACTTC. Translating it yields CASSLAEQGYHFPYEQYF.